A selection of T cell receptor beta chains follows, all from one sample in a study of T cell repertoires in cytomegalovirus infection. TCRdb re-derived calls from the reads in MiXCR, one entry per CDR3 protein. This table holds around 530,000 distinct CDR3 sequences, more than 15% found once. Sequencing was done on a sample of CD8+ T cells from PBMCs. All receptors derive from a human donor in good health (CMV status not recorded). Some clones in this sample may be carry-over from other donors' samples. Both conserved end residues are trimmed from each CDR3. The D gene is left open where the match is weak.

TRBV9,NA,ASSVDPSTDTQY
TRBV2,TRBD1,ASSPTWTGIEAF
TRBV9,NA,ASSVARISLNTGELF
TRBV7-8,TRBD2,ASSLTLGLAGVRGQF
TRBV4-2,NA,AGKGSNTEAF
TRBV10-3,NA,AISVGSLNTEELF
TRBV24-1,TRBD1,ATSDKTGTAVYEQY
TRBV5-6,TRBD1,ASSSAGTGDAQPQH
TRBV12-3/TRBV12-4,NA,ASSFFAYGGSTEAF
TRBV5-6,NA,ASSLGAGTEFSAQH
TRBV23-1,TRBD1,ASSQSSALGQRSSYEQY
TRBV9,TRBD2,ASRPSGRPQETQY
TRBV19,NA,ASSISNRGPGHEQY
TRBV10-3,NA,AISESMGGHYGYT
TRBV6-2/TRBV6-3,NA,ASSYYSSGEQF
TRBV5-1,TRBD2,ASSPRGSGGETQY
TRBV9,TRBD1,ASSVGQGAYEQY
TRBV7-4,NA,ASSCFDENTEAF
TRBV15,TRBD2,ATSRWTSGRWNEQF
TRBV28,NA,ASSSTGGLAVYNEQF
TRBV12-3/TRBV12-4,TRBD2,ASNPSGGSTGELF
TRBV15,NA,ATSILDVYNEQF
TRBV7-9,TRBD2,ASSFRGSGGRFTDTQY
TRBV6-1,NA,ASSVPQLRDEQY
TRBV28,TRBD1,ASSSPSDRADSYEQY
TRBV29-1,TRBD1,SVEAGTGGYEQY
TRBV9,TRBD2,ASSVGTSGSYNEQF
TRBV2,NA,ATQGQGTIY
TRBV5-6,NA,ASSFGPQRETQY
TRBV6-1,NA,ASSEEVGIGYT
TRBV7-6,NA,ASSPGPGPYNEQF
TRBV28,TRBD1,ASSLGQPNIPTYEQY
TRBV27,TRBD1,ASSWGRGTEAF
TRBV7-2,TRBD1,ASSLRGQSEQY
TRBV11-2,TRBD2,ASSLTTSGSEQY
TRBV7-9,TRBD1,ASSYDRGIYGYT
TRBV29-1,NA,SVTDATIYEQY
TRBV4-2,NA,ASSRTLNRLAEAF
TRBV9,NA,ASNLAGTNEKLF
TRBV14,NA,ASSQGINEQF
TRBV19,TRBD1,ASSIPDRGLYTEAF
TRBV29-1,NA,SVEGRQPTYGYT
TRBV3-1,NA,ASSQDARDLASGETQY
TRBV7-9,NA,ASSPYSSGLVGELF
TRBV6-6,NA,ASSYSRPGHPTGEQY
TRBV14,NA,ASSQESTGLYGYT
TRBV14,NA,ASSLGGVDSPLH
TRBV7-3,NA,ASSSIGTGTEAF
TRBV24-1,NA,ATSAKHGDTDTQY
TRBV7-6,TRBD1,ASSPVLTGGDEKLF
TRBV6-1,NA,ASSSLRVNFYEQY
TRBV24-1,TRBD2,ATSETSGLAGNTGELF
TRBV7-4,NA,ASSLWQGGDYGYT
TRBV9,NA,ASSVAYNEQF
TRBV3-1,NA,ASSQLYNEQF
TRBV28,NA,ASRWADPLSYNEQF
TRBV27,NA,ASSLRGAVGSYEQY
TRBV12-3/TRBV12-4,NA,ASIPAERTDTQY
TRBV11-1,TRBD1,ASSPTGTGDVSDTGELF